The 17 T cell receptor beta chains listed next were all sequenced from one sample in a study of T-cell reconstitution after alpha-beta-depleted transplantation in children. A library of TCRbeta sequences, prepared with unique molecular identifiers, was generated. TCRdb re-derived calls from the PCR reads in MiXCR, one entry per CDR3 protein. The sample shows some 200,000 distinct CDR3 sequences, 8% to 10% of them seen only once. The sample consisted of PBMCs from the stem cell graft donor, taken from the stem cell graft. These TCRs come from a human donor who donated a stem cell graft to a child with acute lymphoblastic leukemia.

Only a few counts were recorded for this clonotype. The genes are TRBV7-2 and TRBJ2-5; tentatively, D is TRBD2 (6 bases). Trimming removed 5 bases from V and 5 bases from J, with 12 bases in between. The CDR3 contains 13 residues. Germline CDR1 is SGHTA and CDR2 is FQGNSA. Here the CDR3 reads CASSRSRGETQYF. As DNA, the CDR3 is TGTGCCAGCAGCCGAAGTCGGGGGGAGACCCAGTACTTC.

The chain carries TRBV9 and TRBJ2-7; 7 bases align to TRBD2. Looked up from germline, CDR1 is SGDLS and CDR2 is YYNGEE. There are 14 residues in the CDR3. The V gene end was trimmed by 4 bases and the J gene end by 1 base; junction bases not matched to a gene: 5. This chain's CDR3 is CASSSGLGSYEQYF. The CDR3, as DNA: TGTGCCAGCAGCTCCGGACTAGGATCCTACGAGCAGTACTTC. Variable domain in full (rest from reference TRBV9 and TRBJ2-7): DSGVTQTPKHLITATGQRVTLRCSPRSGDLSVYWYQQSLDQGLQFLIQYYNGEERAKGNILERFSAQQFPDLHSELNLSSLELGDSALYFCASSSGLGSYEQYFGPGTRLTVT.

The CDR3 sequence is CASSPFNLRDSYISAEAFF. The DNA of the CDR3 is TGTGCCAGCAGCCCATTCAACCTCCGGGACAGCTATATTAGCGCTGAAGCTTTCTTT. The V call is TRBV11-2, the J call TRBJ1-1; TRBD1 matches 7 bases. Per the germline V gene, CDR1 is SGHAT and CDR2 is FQNNGV. The CDR3 length is 19 residues. The V segment lost 5 bases and the J segment 6 bases; nucleotides outside the gene matches: 24.

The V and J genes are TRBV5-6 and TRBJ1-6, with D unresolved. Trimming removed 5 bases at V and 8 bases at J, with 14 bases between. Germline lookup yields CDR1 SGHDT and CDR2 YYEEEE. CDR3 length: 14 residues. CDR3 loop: CASSQMVEHSPLHF. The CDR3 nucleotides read TGTGCCAGCAGTCAGATGGTGGAGCATTCACCCCTCCACTTT.

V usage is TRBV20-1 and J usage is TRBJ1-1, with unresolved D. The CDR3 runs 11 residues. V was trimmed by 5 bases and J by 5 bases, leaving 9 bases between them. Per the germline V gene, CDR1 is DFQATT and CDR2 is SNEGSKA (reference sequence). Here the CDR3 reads CSAGGLTEAFF. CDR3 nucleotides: TGCAGTGCTGGAGGTCTAACTGAAGCTTTCTTT.

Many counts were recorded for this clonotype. This chain's CDR3 is CSVDAGGGGYTF. CDR3 bases: TGCAGCGTTGATGCAGGGGGAGGCGGCTACACCTTC. This rearrangement joins TRBV29-1 to TRBJ1-2; 7 bases are shared with TRBD1. The germline V gene has CDR1 SQVTM and CDR2 ANQGSEA. The CDR3 covers 12 residues. J lost 8 bases, V lost 3 bases, and 6 bases had no gene match.

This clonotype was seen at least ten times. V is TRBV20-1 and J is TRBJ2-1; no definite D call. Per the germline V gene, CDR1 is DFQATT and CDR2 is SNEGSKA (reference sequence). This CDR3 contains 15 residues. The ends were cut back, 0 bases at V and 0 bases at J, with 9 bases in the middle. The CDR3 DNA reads TGCAGTGCTAGAGAGGCGCAAGGCTCCTACAATGAGCAGTTCTTC. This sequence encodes CSAREAQGSYNEQFF.

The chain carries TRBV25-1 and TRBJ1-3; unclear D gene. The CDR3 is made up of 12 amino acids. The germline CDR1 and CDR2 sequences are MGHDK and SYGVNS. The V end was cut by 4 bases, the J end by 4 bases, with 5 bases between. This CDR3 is CASSGVGNTIYF. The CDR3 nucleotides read TGTGCCAGCAGTGGGGTAGGAAACACCATATATTTT.

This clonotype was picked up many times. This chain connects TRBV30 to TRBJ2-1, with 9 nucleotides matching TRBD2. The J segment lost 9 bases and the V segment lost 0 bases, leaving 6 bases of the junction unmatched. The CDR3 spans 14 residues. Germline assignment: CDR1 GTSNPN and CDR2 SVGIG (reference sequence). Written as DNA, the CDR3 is TGTGCCTGGAGTGTGGGGACTAGCTTTGGTGAGCAGTTCTTC. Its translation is CAWSVGTSFGEQFF.

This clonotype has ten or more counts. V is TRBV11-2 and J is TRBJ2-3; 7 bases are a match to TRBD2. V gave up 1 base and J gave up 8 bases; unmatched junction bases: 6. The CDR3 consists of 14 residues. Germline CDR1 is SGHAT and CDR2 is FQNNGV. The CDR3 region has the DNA TGTGCCAGCAGCTTAGGGGGAGGGGCAGTTACGCAGTATTTT. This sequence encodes CASSLGGGAVTQYF. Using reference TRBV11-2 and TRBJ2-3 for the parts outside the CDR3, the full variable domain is EAGVAQSPRYKIIEKRQSVAFWCNPISGHATLYWYQQILGQGPKLLIQFQNNGVVDDSQLPKDRFSAERLKGVDSTLKIQPAKLEDSAVYLCASSLGGGAVTQYFGPGTRLTVL.

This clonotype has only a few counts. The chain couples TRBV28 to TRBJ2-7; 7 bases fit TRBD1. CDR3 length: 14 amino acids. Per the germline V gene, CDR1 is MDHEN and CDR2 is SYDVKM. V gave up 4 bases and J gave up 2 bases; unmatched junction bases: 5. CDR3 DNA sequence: TGTGCCAGCAGTTCACAGGGGCCAACCTACGAGCAGTACTTC. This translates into CASSSQGPTYEQYF.

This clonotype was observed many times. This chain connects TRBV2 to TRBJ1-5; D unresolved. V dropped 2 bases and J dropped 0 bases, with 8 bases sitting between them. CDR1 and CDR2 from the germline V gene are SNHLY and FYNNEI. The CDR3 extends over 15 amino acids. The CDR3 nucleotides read TGTGCCAGCAGTGAACTTGGGGATAGCAATCAGCCCCAGCATTTT. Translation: CASSELGDSNQPQHF.

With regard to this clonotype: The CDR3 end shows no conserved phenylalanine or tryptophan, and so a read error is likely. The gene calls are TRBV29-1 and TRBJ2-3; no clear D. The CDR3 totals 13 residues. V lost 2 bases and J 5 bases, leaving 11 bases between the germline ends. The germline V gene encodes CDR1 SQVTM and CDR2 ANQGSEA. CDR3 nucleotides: TGCAGCGTTGAACCCCGTGCCCGAGATACGCAGTATATT. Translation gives CSVEPRARDTQYI.

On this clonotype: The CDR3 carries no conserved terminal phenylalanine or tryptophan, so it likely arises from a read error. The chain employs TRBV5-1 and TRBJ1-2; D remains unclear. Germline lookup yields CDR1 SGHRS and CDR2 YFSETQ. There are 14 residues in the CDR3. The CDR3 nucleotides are TGCGCCAGCAGCTTGAAGCCAGCTGACTATAGCTACACCTAC. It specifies CASSLKPADYSYTY.

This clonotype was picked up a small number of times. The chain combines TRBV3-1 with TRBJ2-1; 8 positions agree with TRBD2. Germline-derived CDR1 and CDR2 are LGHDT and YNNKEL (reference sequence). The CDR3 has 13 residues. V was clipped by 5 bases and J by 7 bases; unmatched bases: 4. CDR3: CASSSGGGNEQFF. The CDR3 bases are TGTGCCAGCAGCTCCGGGGGGGGGAATGAGCAGTTCTTC.

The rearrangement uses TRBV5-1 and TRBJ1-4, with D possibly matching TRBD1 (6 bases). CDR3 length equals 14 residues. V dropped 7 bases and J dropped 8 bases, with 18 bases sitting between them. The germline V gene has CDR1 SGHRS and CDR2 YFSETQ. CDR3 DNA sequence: TGCGCCAGCCGTCTAGGGGGGAGAAGCGAAAAACTGTTTTTT. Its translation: CASRLGGRSEKLFF.

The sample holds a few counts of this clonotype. The DNA of the CDR3 is TGTGCCAGCAGCCCAAGGACAGGGCCGGGCACTGAAGCTTTCTTT. Translation gives CASSPRTGPGTEAFF. The chain uses TRBV7-2 and TRBJ1-1; TRBD1 aligns across 8 bases. After removal of 5 bases from V and 4 bases from J, the junction contained 9 bases not matched to a gene. The CDR3 totals 15 residues. Per the germline V gene, CDR1 is SGHTA and CDR2 is FQGNSA. Filled out from reference TRBV7-2 and TRBJ1-1, the complete variable domain reads GAGVSQSPSNKVTEKGKDVELRCDPISGHTALYWYRQSLGQGLEFLIYFQGNSAPDKSGLPSDRFSAERTGGSVSTLTIQRTQQEDSAVYLCASSPRTGPGTEAFFGQGTRLTVV.